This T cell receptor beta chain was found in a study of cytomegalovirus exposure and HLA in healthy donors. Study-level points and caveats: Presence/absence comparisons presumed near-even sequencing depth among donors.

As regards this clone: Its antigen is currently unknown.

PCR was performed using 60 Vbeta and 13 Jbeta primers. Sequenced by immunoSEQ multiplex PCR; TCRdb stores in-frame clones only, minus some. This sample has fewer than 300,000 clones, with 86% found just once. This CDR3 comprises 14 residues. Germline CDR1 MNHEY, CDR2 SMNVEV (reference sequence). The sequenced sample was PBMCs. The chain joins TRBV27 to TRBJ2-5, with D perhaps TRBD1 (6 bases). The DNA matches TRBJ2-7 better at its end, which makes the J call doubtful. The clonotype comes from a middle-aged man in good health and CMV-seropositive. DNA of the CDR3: TGTGCCAGCAGTTTAGACAGGCGTGCCTACGAGCAGTACTTC. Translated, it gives CASSLDRRAYEQYF.